This T cell receptor beta chain was captured by sequencing in a study of blood T cell repertoires in COVID-19. Whole-study context: The samples span acute and convalescent COVID-19 from the United States, Italy and Spain. T cells, B-cell-depleted T cells, or PBMCs supplied cDNA or gDNA.

In the original analysis: Amplification of reference gene primers provided the estimated nucleated cell counts. TCRdb's copy holds only in-frame clones and misses some; the assay was immunoSEQ multiplex PCR. Clone size and the V and J calls come from that table; the DNA yielded D and trimming. This sample has 95,000 to 150,000 clones; about 84% occur once, and the top ten carry about 5.4%. The CDR3 length is 15 residues. Unmatched junction bases numbered 6, after V lost 2 bases and J lost 0 bases. CDR1 is SQVTM, CDR2 ANQGSEA, per germline. The sequenced material came from peripheral blood. This TCR derives from a human donor in a cohort sampled during active COVID-19. This chain connects TRBV29-1 to TRBJ2-7; 8 bases align to TRBD2. The CDR3 DNA sequence: TGCAGCGTTGAAAATCGGGAGGGCCTCTCCTACGAGCAGTACTTC. This codes for CSVENREGLSYEQYF.